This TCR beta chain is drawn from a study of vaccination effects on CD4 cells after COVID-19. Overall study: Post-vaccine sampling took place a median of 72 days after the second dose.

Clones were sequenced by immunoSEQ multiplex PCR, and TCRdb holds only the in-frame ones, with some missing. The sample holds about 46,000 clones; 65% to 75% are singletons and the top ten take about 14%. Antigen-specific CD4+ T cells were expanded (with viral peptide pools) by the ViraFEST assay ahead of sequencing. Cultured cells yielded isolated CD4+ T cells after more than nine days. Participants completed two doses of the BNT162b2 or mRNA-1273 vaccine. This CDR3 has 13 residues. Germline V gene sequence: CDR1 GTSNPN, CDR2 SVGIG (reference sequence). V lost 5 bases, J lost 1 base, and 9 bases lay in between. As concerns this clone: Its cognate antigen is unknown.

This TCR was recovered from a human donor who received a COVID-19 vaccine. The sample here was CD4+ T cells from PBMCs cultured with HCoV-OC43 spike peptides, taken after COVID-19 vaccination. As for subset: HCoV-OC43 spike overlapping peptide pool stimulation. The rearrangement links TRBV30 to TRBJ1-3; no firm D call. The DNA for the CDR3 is TGTGCCTGGGGTGGAAAATCTGGAAACACCATATATTTT. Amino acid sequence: CAWGGKSGNTIYF.